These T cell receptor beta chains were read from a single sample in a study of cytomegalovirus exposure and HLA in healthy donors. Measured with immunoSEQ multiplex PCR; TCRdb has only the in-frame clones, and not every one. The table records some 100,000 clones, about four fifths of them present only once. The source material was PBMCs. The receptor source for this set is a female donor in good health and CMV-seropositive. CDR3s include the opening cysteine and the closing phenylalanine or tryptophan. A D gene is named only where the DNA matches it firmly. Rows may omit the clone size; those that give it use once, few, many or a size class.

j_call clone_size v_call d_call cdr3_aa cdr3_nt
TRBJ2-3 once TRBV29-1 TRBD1 CSVDGQGAGDTQYF TGCAGCGTTGACGGACAGGGGGCAGGAGATACGCAGTATTTT
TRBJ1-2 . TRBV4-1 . CASSQDNSPDYGYTF TGCGCCAGCAGCCAAGATAACAGCCCGGACTATGGCTACACCTTC
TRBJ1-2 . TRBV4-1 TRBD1 CASSHGDRDSYGYTF TGCGCCAGCAGCCACGGAGACAGGGACTCTTATGGCTACACCTTC
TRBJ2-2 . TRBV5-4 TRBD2 CASSRTSGRNPGELFF TGTGCCAGCAGCAGGACTAGCGGGAGGAACCCCGGGGAGCTGTTTTTT
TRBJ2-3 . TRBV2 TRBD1 CASSASAGGKVGQYF TGTGCCAGCAGTGCATCGGCAGGGGGCAAGGTGGGGCAGTATTTT
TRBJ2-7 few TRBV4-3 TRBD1 CASSQGQGGSYEQYF TGCGCCAGCAGCCAAGGACAGGGCGGGTCCTACGAGCAGTACTTC
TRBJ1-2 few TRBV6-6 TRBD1 CASSRDRHLGYTF TGTGCCAGCAGCCGGGACAGGCATCTCGGCTACACCTTC
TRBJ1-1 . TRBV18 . CASSPLSGHQNTEAFF TGTGCCAGCTCACCTCTGTCGGGACACCAGAACACTGAAGCTTTCTTT
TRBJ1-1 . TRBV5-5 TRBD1 CASSPYPRGKINTEAFF TGTGCCAGCAGCCCATACCCCAGGGGGAAGATCAACACTGAAGCTTTCTTT
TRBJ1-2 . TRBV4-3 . CASSQDRRVYGYTF TGCGCCAGCAGCCAAGACCGAAGAGTCTATGGCTACACCTTC
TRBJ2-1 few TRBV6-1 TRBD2 CASSPIAGSDNEQFF TGTGCCAGCAGTCCTATAGCGGGATCGGACAATGAGCAGTTCTTC
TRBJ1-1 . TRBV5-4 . CASSLNAGATEAFF TGTGCCAGCAGCTTAAACGCGGGAGCCACTGAAGCTTTCTTT
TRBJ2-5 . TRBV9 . CASSPRLDQRETQYF TGTGCCAGCAGCCCCAGACTAGATCAACGGGAGACCCAGTACTTC
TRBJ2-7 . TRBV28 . CASSFTGRAPYEQYF TGTGCCAGCAGTTTCACAGGGAGGGCCCCCTACGAGCAGTACTTC
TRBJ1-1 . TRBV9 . CASSVGGGMNTEAFF TGTGCCAGCAGCGTAGGTGGAGGGATGAACACTGAAGCTTTCTTT
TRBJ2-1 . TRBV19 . CASIDRSGTLYNEQFF TGTGCCAGTATTGACCGTTCCGGGACTCTCTACAATGAGCAGTTCTTC
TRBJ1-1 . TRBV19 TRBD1 CASSTPGQLGDTEAFF TGTGCCAGTAGTACCCCGGGACAGTTGGGGGACACTGAAGCTTTCTTT
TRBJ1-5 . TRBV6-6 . CASSSDSFYSNQPQHF TGTGCCAGCAGCTCGGACAGCTTTTATAGCAATCAGCCCCAGCATTTT
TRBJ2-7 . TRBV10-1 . CASSFNLSPHEQYF TGCGCCAGCAGTTTTAACCTGAGCCCCCACGAGCAGTACTTC
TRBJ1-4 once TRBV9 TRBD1 CASSAGGGTGSEKLFF TGTGCCAGCAGCGCGGGGGGTGGGACAGGGAGTGAAAAACTGTTTTTT
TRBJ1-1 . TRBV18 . CASSPSNTEAFF TGTGCCAGCTCACCCTCGAACACTGAAGCTTTCTTT
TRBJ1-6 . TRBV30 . CASRAQGNSPLHF TGTGCCTCCAGAGCCCAGGGGAATTCACCCCTCCACTTT
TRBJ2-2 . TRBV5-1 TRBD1 CASSLGGATGELFF TGCGCCAGCAGCCTAGGGGGCGCGACCGGGGAGCTGTTTTTT
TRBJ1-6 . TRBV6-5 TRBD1 CASTDRGRSPLHF TGTGCCAGCACGGACAGGGGGCGTTCACCCCTCCACTTT
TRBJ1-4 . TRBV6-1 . CASSETYSGEKLFF TGTGCCAGCAGTGAGACCTACAGCGGTGAAAAACTGTTTTTT
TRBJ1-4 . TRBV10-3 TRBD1 CAISETGTGLEKLFF TGTGCCATCAGTGAGACCGGGACAGGGCTTGAAAAACTGTTTTTT
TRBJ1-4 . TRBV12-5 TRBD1 CASAPPATGGGKLFF TGTGCTAGTGCCCCACCGGCGACAGGGGGCGGAAAACTGTTTTTT
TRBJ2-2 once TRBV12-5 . CASGARNTGELFF TGTGCTAGTGGGGCTAGGAACACCGGGGAGCTGTTTTTT
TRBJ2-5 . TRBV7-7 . CASSLGGEETQYF TGTGCCAGCAGCCTAGGGGGGGAAGAGACCCAGTACTTC
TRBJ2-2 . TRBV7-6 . CASSLASPGDANTGELFF TGTGCCAGCAGCTTAGCCAGTCCGGGGGACGCGAACACCGGGGAGCTGTTTTTT
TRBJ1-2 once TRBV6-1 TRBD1 CASRASTGTYGYTF TGTGCCAGCAGAGCCTCGACAGGGACCTATGGCTACACCTTC
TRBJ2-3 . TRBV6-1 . CASSERGLNTDTQYF TGTGCCAGCAGTGAAAGAGGACTGAACACAGATACGCAGTATTTT
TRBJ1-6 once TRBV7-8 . CASSFGGSGGSLHF TGTGCCAGCAGCTTTGGGGGCTCGGGGGGCTCCCTCCACTTT
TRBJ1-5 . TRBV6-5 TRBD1 CASRQGSNQPQHF TGTGCCAGCAGACAGGGGAGCAATCAGCCCCAGCATTTT
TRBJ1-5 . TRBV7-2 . CASAPGGRGNQPQHF TGTGCCAGCGCCCCGGGGGGCCGGGGCAATCAGCCCCAGCATTTT
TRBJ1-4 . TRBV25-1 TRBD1 CASSEYKRDRGWLFF TGTGCCAGCAGTGAATATAAACGGGACAGGGGTTGGCTGTTTTTT
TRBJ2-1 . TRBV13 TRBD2 CASSSRLAGSVWFF TGTGCCAGCAGCTCCCGACTAGCGGGGTCGGTGTGGTTCTTC
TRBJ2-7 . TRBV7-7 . CASYTAARAYGQYF TGTGCCAGCTATACCGCGGCGCGGGCTTACGGGCAGTACTTC
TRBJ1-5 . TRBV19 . CASSEGAGNQPQHF TGTGCCAGTAGTGAGGGAGCGGGCAATCAGCCCCAGCATTTT
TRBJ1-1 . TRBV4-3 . CASSQDLSGFARTEAFF TGCGCCAGCAGCCAAGATCTATCGGGGTTCGCGCGCACTGAAGCTTTCTTT
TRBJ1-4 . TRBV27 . CASSLVEGSEKLFF TGTGCCAGCAGTTTAGTGGAGGGGAGTGAAAAACTGTTTTTT
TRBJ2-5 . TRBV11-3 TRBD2 CASSTGTSGGAGTQYF TGTGCCAGCAGTACCGGGACTAGCGGGGGGGCCGGGACCCAGTACTTC
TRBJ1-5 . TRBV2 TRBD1 CASRSGTGPNQPQHF TGTGCCAGCAGGTCCGGGACAGGGCCGAATCAGCCCCAGCATTTT
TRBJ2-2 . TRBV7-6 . CASSLGQGWPGELFF TGTGCCAGCAGCTTAGGGCAGGGATGGCCCGGGGAGCTGTTTTTT
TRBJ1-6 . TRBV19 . CASSMARQATNSPLHF TGTGCCAGTAGTATGGCCCGGCAGGCGACGAATTCACCCCTCCACTTT
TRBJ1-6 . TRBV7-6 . CASSSLNRGIYNSPLHF TGTGCCAGCAGCTCGCTGAATAGGGGGATATATAATTCACCCCTCCACTTT
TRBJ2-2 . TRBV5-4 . CASSLARQTGELFF TGTGCCAGCAGCTTGGCCCGACAAACCGGGGAGCTGTTTTTT
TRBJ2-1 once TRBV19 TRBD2 CASGIAGGHGSEQFF TGTGCCAGTGGGATAGCGGGGGGGCATGGGAGTGAGCAGTTCTTC
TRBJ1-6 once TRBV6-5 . CASTEGSRNSPLHF TGTGCCAGCACCGAGGGATCCCGTAATTCACCCCTCCACTTT
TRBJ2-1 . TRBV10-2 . CASSEGDFNEQFF TGCGCCAGCAGTGAGGGAGACTTCAATGAGCAGTTCTTC
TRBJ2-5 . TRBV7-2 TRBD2 CASSLGPSGGADQETQYF TGTGCCAGCAGCTTAGGCCCTAGCGGGGGGGCGGACCAAGAGACCCAGTACTTC
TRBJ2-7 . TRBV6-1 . CASSPAGWYEQYF TGTGCCAGCTCCCCCGCAGGATGGTACGAGCAGTACTTC
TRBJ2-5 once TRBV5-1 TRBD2 CASSGGLAGGPLQETQYF TGCGCCAGCAGCGGCGGACTAGCGGGGGGTCCACTCCAAGAGACCCAGTACTTC
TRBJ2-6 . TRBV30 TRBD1 CAWSNDRGISGANVLTF TGTGCCTGGAGTAACGACAGGGGAATATCTGGGGCCAACGTCCTGACTTTC
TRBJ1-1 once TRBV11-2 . CASGLNTEAFF TGTGCCAGCGGCCTTAACACTGAAGCTTTCTTT
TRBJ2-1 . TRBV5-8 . CASSLGLRDEQFF TGTGCCAGCAGCTTGGGGCTGCGGGATGAGCAGTTCTTC
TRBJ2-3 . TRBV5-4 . CASSLVADTQYF TGTGCCAGCAGCTTAGTAGCTGATACGCAGTATTTT
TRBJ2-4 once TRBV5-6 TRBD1 CASSQDRGRKNSQYF TGTGCCAGCAGCCAGGACAGGGGGCGAAAAAACAGTCAGTACTTC
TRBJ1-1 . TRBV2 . CAILGHMNTEAFF TGTGCCATCCTAGGACACATGAACACTGAAGCTTTCTTT
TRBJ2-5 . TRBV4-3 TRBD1 CASSQAGTALETQYF TGCGCCAGCAGCCAAGCCGGGACAGCCCTAGAGACCCAGTACTTC